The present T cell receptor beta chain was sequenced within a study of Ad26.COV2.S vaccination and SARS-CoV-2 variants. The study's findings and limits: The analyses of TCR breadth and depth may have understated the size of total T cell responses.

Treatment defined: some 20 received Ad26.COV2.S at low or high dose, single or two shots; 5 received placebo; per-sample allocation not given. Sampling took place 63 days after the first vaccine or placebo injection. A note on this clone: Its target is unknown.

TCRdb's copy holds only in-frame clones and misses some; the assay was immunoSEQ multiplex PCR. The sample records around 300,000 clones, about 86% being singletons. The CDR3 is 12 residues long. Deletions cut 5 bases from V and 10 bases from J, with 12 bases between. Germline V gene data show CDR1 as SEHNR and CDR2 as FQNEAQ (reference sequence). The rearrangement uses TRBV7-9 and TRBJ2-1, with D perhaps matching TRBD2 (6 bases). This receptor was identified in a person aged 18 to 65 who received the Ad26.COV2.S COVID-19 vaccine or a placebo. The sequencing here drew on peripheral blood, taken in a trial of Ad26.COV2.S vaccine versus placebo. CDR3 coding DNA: TGTGCCAGCAGCCCGGAGGGCACAGAGCAGTTCTTC. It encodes CASSPEGTEQFF.